These 5 T cell receptor beta chains were sequenced from one sample in a study of T cell responses to AZD1222 COVID-19 vaccine. Clones were sequenced by immunoSEQ multiplex PCR, and TCRdb holds only the in-frame ones, with some missing. The sample contains about 150,000 clones, 90% to 95% of which appear only once. This material consisted of peripheral blood, taken 28 days after the second AZD1222 dose. The receptors here all came from an adult who received the AZD1222 COVID-19 vaccine.

This clone has only a few counts. The gene calls are TRBV7-3 and TRBJ2-3; D is undetermined. Germline V gene lookup returns CDR1 SGHTA and CDR2 FQGTGA. There are 15 residues in the CDR3. Trimming took off 5 bases at V and 3 bases at J, with 15 bases between the two ends. The CDR3 region has the DNA TGTGCCAGCAGCCTGACGTACGAAAGAACAGATACGCAGTATTTT. Translated, it gives CASSLTYERTDTQYF.

The rearrangement uses TRBV14 and TRBJ1-1, with 11 bases that match TRBD1. Germline loops: CDR1 SGHDN, CDR2 FVKESK. This CDR3 spans 15 amino acids. J was trimmed by 3 bases and V by 4 bases; bases with no gene match: 4. The CDR3 DNA reads as TGTGCCAGCAGCCCTATGGGACAGGGGGACACTGAAGCTTTCTTT. This codes for CASSPMGQGDTEAFF.

This sequence joins TRBV7-8 and TRBJ2-7, with D perhaps matching TRBD2 (5 bases). Germline CDR1 is SGHVS and CDR2 is FQNEAQ. CDR3 length: 14 amino acids. The V and J ends lost 5 bases and 2 bases respectively, with 13 bases between them. This CDR3 reads CASSTQLVTYEQYF. The CDR3, as DNA: TGTGCCAGCAGCACCCAACTAGTTACCTACGAGCAGTACTTC.

CDR3 region: CASSRGANEKLFF. In DNA, the CDR3 is TGTGCCAGCAGCCGCGGGGCTAATGAAAAACTGTTTTTT. The gene calls are TRBV11-2 and TRBJ1-4; D unresolved. V dropped 5 bases and J dropped 3 bases, with 7 bases sitting between them. The CDR3 totals 13 residues. Germline V lookup: CDR1 SGHAT, CDR2 FQNNGV.

The CDR3 is CASSTGISNQPQHF. The DNA of the CDR3 is TGTGCCAGCAGCACAGGGATTAGCAATCAGCCCCAGCATTTT. This rearrangement joins TRBV6-5 to TRBJ1-5; D is perhaps TRBD1 (6 bases). Per germline, CDR1 MNHEY and CDR2 SVGAGI. Trimming shortened V by 6 bases and J by 0 bases, and 9 bases separated the two germline ends. This CDR3 has 14 amino acids.